The 13 T cell receptor beta chains presented below share a single source sample, sequenced in a study of T cells in Graves' hyperthyroidism and ophthalmopathy. RNA transcripts provided the source from which TCR beta CDR3 regions were amplified. The primer set for the first-round RT-PCR of the TCR CDR3 was HTBI. TCRdb processed the multiplex PCR reads anew with MiXCR; each CDR3 protein has one entry. The data show 350,000 or so distinct CDR3 sequences, over 15% seen once. The sequencing sample was made of blood. These receptors originate from a woman aged 40-49 years with Graves' ophthalmopathy.

This clonotype was observed at least ten times. This chain joins TRBV12-3 or TRBV12-4 and TRBJ1-5; TRBD1 matches at 10 bases. The CDR3 is 14 amino acids. V lost 5 bases to trimming and J lost 5 bases; unmatched junction nucleotides: 3. In DNA form, the CDR3 reads TGTGCCAGCAGTAGACAGGGGGCACATCAGCCCCAGCATTTT. Protein product: CASSRQGAHQPQHF.

This clonotype was counted a few times. One end of the junction varies from germline; a read error may be responsible. This chain links TRBV24-1 with TRBJ2-5; D might be TRBD2 (5 bases). Germline values: CDR1 KGHDR, CDR2 SFDVKD. There are 12 residues in the CDR3. For the CDR3, the DNA is TGTGCCACCAGTGCTCTCGGGGAGACCCAGTGCTTC. It is translated as CATSALGETQCF.

In this sample, this clonotype turned up many times. The chain carries TRBV28 and TRBJ1-2, with 8 bases aligning to TRBD1. Germline CDR1 is MDHEN and CDR2 is SYDVKM. The CDR3 length is 12 residues. With 7 bases clipped from V and 8 bases from J, the junction kept 6 bases outside the gene matches. CDR3 protein: CASTSGGDGYTF. The DNA for the CDR3 is TGTGCCAGCACCTCAGGGGGCGACGGCTACACCTTC.

This clonotype showed up many times. V and J are TRBV30 and TRBJ1-6; D uncertain. V was trimmed by 1 base and J by 9 bases, leaving 13 bases between them. The CDR3 has 14 residues. Germline values: CDR1 GTSNPN, CDR2 SVGIG (reference sequence). The CDR3 loop reads CAWSAEAPSSPLHF. The CDR3, as DNA: TGTGCCTGGAGTGCGGAAGCGCCCTCTTCACCCCTCCACTTT.

This clonotype was seen repeatedly, ten times or more. The V call is TRBV29-1, the J call TRBJ2-7; no definite D call. Germline assignment: CDR1 SQVTM and CDR2 ANQGSEA. There are 12 residues in the CDR3. Trimming removed 3 bases from V and 7 bases from J, with 13 bases in between. Here the CDR3 DNA reads TGCAGCGTTGAGCGCGAGCTGGGGGAGCAGTACTTC. Protein sequence: CSVERELGEQYF.

This clonotype has only a few counts. The chain employs TRBV4-3 and TRBJ2-2, with 7 bases fitting TRBD2. V lost 2 bases to trimming and J lost 4 bases; unmatched junction nucleotides: 4. The CDR3 extends over 15 amino acids. CDR1 is LGHNA, CDR2 YSLEER, per germline. In nucleotides, the CDR3 is TGCGCCAGCAGCCAAATGGCGGGAGCCACCGGGGAGCTGTTTTTT. It specifies CASSQMAGATGELFF.

The table lists this clonotype with many counts. V and J are TRBV19 and TRBJ2-7, with 7 bases lining up with TRBD1. V trimming: 6 bases; J trimming: 5 bases; junction bases outside the gene matches: 10. Germline V gives CDR1 LNHDA, CDR2 SQIVND (reference sequence). The CDR3 spans 14 residues. CDR3 protein: CASRHRGSTDEQYF. The CDR3 DNA is TGTGCCAGTAGACACAGGGGTTCCACGGACGAGCAGTACTTC.

The chain recombines TRBV12-3 or TRBV12-4 with TRBJ1-5; perhaps TRBD1 as D (6 bases). The CDR3 has 14 residues. With 10 bases removed from V and 0 bases from J, the gap between germline ends came to 13 bases. The CDR3 DNA reads TGTGCCACAAGAAGGGACAATAGCAATCAGCCCCAGCATTTT. It yields the protein CATRRDNSNQPQHF.

This clonotype was observed at least ten times. The CDR3 sequence is CATSVTGSNTGELFF. In nucleotides, the CDR3 is TGTGCCACCAGTGTGACAGGTTCGAACACCGGGGAGCTGTTTTTT. The chain has TRBV24-1 and TRBJ2-2, with D possibly being TRBD1 (6 bases). Germline lookup yields CDR1 KGHDR and CDR2 SFDVKD. The CDR3 has 15 residues. V lost 5 bases and J 0 bases, leaving 9 bases between the germline ends.

This clonotype was seen many times. This chain links TRBV28 with TRBJ1-1; 8 nucleotides line up with TRBD1. This CDR3 region has 17 residues. V dropped 3 bases and J dropped 0; count of bases not matched to a gene: 9. The germline CDR1 and CDR2 sequences are MDHEN and SYDVKM. Here the CDR3 DNA reads TGTGCCAGCAGTTTTGGGCCGGGACAGGCCCTGAACACTGAAGCTTTCTTT. Amino acid sequence: CASSFGPGQALNTEAFF.

The gene calls are TRBV6-1 and TRBJ1-3; D not certain. With 6 bases removed from V and 0 bases from J, the gap between germline ends came to 9 bases. CDR1 and CDR2 from the germline V gene are MNHNS and SASEGT. The CDR3 contains 14 residues. The CDR3: CASRPAGSGNTIYF. DNA for the CDR3: TGTGCCAGCAGACCGGCGGGCTCTGGAAACACCATATATTTT.

In its sample, this clonotype was seen many times. The chain employs TRBV20-1 and TRBJ2-7; D possibly corresponds to TRBD2 (8 bases). CDR3 length: 18 residues. V dropped 1 base and J dropped 2 bases, with 24 bases sitting between them. The germline V gene encodes CDR1 DFQATT and CDR2 SNEGSKA (reference sequence). The CDR3: CSARVVGGAAGGAYEQYF. The CDR3 coding sequence is TGCAGTGCTAGAGTGGTAGGGGGCGCCGCGGGAGGTGCCTACGAGCAGTACTTC.

In its sample, this clonotype was seen many times. This chain uses TRBV6-2 or TRBV6-3 with TRBJ1-5; D is possibly TRBD1 (5 bases). The CDR3 runs 13 residues. Germline V lookup: CDR1 MNHEY, CDR2 SVGEGT. V lost 6 bases, J lost 3 bases, and 9 bases lay in between. CDR3 sequence reads: CASSTGLNQPQHF. The CDR3 nucleotides read TGTGCCAGCAGCACAGGTCTCAATCAGCCCCAGCATTTT.